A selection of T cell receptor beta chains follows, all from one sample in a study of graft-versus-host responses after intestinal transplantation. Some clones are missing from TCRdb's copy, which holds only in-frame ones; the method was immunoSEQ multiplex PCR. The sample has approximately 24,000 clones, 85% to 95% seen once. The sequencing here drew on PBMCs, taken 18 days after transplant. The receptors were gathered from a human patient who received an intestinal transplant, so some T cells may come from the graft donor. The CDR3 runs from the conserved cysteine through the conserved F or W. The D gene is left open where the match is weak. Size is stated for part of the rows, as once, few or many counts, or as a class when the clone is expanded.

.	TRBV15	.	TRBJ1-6	TGTGCCACCAGCAGAGGTACCGGGACCTCCGTGATGGCCCTCCACTTT	CATSRGTGTSVMALHF
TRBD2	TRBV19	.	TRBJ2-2	TGTGCCAGTAGTAGGACTAGCGGGAGCACCGGGGAGCTGTTTTTT	CASSRTSGSTGELFF
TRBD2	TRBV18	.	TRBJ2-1	TGTGCCAGCTCAACCAACGGCGGGGGGGGCGTGGATGAGCAGTTCTTC	CASSTNGGGGVDEQFF
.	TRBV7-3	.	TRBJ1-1	TGTGCCAGCAGCTTAAGTGCACGAGGGAACACTGAAGCTTTCTTT	CASSLSARGNTEAFF
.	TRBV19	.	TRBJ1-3	TGTGCCAGTATGGCCCTCGCAGGAGTTAGTGGAAACACCATATATTTT	CASMALAGVSGNTIYF
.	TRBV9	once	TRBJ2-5	TGTGCCAGCAGAGGGACCGACCGGGAGACCCAGTACTTC	CASRGTDRETQYF
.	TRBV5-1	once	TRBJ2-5	TGCGCCAGCAGCTTGAATGTTTGGCAAGAGACCCAGTACTTC	CASSLNVWQETQYF
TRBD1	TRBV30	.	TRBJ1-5	TGTGCCTGGAGTGATCCGAGGACAGGGGGTCAGCCCCAGCATTTT	CAWSDPRTGGQPQHF
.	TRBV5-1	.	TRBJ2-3	TGCGCCAGCAGCTTAGCGGTTAGCACAGATACGCAGTATTTT	CASSLAVSTDTQYF
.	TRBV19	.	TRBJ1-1	TGTGCCAGTAGTATGGGCACCACTGAAGCTTTCTTT	CASSMGTTEAFF
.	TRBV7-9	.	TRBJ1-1	TGTGCCAGCAGCTTAGTTGCAGGGAAGGACACTGAAGCTTTCTTT	CASSLVAGKDTEAFF
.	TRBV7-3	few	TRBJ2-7	TGTGCCAGCAGCTTAAAAGGAGGTTACGAGCAGTACTTC	CASSLKGGYEQYF
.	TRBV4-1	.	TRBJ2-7	TGCGCCAGCAGCCCCAGTCCATCCCGGGGGACCTACGAGCAGTACTTC	CASSPSPSRGTYEQYF
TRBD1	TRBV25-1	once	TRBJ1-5	TGTGCCAGCAGTGGGACAGGGGCTAATCAGCCCCAGCATTTT	CASSGTGANQPQHF
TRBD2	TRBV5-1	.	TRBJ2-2	TGCGCCAGCAGCGCAACCCTAGCGGGGGGGAACACCGGGGAGCTGTTTTTT	CASSATLAGGNTGELFF
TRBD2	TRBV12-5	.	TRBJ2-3	TGTGCTAGTGGTTTCGTCACCGGGACTAGCGGGGAAGACACAGATACGCAGTATTTT	CASGFVTGTSGEDTDTQYF
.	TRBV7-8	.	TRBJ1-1	TGTGCCAGCAGCTTAGAGCAGGGTCGCACTGAAGCTTTCTTT	CASSLEQGRTEAFF
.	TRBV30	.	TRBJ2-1	TGTGCCTGGAGTGGGGGGGGGCTGGGTAATGAGCAGTTCTTC	CAWSGGGLGNEQFF
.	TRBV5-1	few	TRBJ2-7	TGCGCCAGCAGCTTGGATCCGGGGCACGAGCAGTACTTC	CASSLDPGHEQYF
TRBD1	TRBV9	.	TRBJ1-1	TGTGCCAGCAGCATGTCAGGGGGCGCGGGGGGCACTGAAGCTTTCTTT	CASSMSGGAGGTEAFF